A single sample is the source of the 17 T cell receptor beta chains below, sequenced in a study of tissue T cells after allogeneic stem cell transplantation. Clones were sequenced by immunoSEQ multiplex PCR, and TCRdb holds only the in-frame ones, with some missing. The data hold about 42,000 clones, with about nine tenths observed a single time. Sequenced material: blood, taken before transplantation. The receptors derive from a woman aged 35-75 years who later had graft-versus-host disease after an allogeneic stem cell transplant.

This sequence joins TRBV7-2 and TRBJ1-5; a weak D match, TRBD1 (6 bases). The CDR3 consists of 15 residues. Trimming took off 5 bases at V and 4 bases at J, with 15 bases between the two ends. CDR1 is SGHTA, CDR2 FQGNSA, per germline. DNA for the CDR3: TGTGCCAGCAGCCCAGATTTTACAGGGAATCAGCCCCAGCATTTT. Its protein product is CASSPDFTGNQPQHF.

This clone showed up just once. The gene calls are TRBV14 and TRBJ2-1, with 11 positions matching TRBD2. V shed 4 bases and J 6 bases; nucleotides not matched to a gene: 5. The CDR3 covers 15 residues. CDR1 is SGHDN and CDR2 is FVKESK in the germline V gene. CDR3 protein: CASSLAGGPVNEQFF. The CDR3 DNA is TGTGCCAGCAGCCTAGCGGGAGGGCCCGTCAATGAGCAGTTCTTC.

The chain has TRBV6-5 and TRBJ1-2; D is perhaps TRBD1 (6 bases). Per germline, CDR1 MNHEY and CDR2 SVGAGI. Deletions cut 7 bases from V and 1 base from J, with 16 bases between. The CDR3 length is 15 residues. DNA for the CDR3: TGTGCCAGCACCCAAACCGGGACAATTAACTATGGCTACACCTTC. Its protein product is CASTQTGTINYGYTF.

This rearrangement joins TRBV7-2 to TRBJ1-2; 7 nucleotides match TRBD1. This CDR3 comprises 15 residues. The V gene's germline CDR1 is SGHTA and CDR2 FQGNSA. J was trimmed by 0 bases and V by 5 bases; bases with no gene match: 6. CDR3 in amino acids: CASSPHGQANYGYTF. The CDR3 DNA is TGTGCCAGCAGCCCTCATGGACAGGCTAACTATGGCTACACCTTC.

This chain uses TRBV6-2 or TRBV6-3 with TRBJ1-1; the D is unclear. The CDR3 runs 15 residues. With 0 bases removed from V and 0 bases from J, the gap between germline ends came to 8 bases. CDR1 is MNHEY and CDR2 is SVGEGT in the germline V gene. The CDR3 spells CASSYSQILNTEAFF. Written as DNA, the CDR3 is TGTGCCAGCAGTTACTCTCAGATTTTGAACACTGAAGCTTTCTTT.

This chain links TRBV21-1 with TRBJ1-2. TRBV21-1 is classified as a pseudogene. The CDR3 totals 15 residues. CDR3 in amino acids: CASSKLGGFNYGYTF. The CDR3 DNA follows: TGTGCCAGCAGCAAATTAGGGGGGTTTAACTATGGCTACACCTTC.

CDR3 sequence (DNA): TGCGCCAGCAGCCAAGGAGGTCGAGCGGGAGCCCCCCACGGGGAGCTGTTTTTT. It specifies CASSQGGRAGAPHGELFF. V usage is TRBV4-1 and J usage is TRBJ2-2; 8 bases match TRBD2. Trimming removed 1 base from V and 7 bases from J; junction bases left unmatched: 14. This CDR3 is built from 18 residues. The germline gives CDR1 MGHRA, CDR2 YSYEKL.

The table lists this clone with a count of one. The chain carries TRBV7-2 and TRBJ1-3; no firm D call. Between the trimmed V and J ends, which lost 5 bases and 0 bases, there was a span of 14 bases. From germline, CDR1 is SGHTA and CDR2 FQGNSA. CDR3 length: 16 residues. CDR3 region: CASSPKDGASGNTIYF. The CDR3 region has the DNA TGTGCCAGCAGCCCAAAAGACGGAGCCTCTGGAAACACCATATATTTT.

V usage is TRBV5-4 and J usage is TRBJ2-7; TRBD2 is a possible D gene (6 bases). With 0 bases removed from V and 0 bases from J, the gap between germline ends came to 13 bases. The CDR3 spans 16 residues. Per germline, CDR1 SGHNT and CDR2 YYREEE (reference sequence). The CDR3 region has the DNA TGTGCCAGCAGCTTGGCCGCTGGTAGCGGCTCCTACGAGCAGTACTTC. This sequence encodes CASSLAAGSGSYEQYF.

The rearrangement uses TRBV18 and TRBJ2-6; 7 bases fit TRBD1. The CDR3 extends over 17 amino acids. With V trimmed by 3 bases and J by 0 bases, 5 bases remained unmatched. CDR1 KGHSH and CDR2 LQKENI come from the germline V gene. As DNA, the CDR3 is TGTGCCAGCTCACCGGACAGGTTGACCTCTGGGGCCAACGTCCTGACTTTC. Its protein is CASSPDRLTSGANVLTF.

CDR3 protein: CASSQERQSSYNSPLHF. CDR3 coding DNA: TGCGCCAGCAGCCAAGAGCGGCAGAGCTCCTATAATTCACCCCTCCACTTT. The chain uses TRBV4-3 and TRBJ1-6; D not certain. V gave up 0 bases and J gave up 0 bases, with 9 bases separating them. Germline CDR1 LGHNA, CDR2 YSLEER. The CDR3 is made up of 17 amino acids.

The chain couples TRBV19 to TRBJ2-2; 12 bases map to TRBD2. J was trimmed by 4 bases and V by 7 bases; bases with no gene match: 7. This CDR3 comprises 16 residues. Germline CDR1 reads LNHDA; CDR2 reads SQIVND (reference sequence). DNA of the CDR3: TGTGCCAGTAAACCCCAGGGACTAGCGGGCACCGGGGAGCTGTTTTTT. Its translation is CASKPQGLAGTGELFF.

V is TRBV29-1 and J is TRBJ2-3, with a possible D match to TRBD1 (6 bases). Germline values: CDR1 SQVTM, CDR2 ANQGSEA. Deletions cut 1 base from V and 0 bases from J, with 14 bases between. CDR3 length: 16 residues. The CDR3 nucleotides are TGCAGCGTTGAAGGATGGACAGCGCAAAGCACAGATACGCAGTATTTT. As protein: CSVEGWTAQSTDTQYF.

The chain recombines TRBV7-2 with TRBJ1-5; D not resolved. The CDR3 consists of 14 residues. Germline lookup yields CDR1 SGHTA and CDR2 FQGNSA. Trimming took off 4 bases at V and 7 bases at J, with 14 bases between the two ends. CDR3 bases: TGTGCCAGCAGCTCATGGGCGCCAGGCCAGCCCCAGCATTTT. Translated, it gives CASSSWAPGQPQHF.

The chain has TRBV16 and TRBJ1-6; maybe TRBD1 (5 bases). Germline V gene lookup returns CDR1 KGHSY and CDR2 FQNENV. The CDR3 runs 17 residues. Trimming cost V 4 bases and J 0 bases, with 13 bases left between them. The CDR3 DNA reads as TGTGCCAGCAGCCGCGACAGACCCAGCTCCTATAATTCACCCCTCCACTTT. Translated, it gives CASSRDRPSSYNSPLHF.

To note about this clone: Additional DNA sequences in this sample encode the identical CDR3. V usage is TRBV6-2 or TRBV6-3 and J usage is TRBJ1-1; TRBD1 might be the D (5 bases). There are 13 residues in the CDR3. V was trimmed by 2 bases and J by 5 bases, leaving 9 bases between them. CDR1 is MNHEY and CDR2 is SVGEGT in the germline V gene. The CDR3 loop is CASSYVGGTEAFF. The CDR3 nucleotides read TGTGCCAGCAGTTACGTGGGGGGGACTGAAGCTTTCTTT.

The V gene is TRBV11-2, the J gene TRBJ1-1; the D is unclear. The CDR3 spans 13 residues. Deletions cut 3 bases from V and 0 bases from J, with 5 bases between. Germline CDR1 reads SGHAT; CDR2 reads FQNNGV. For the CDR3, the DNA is TGTGCCAGCAGCTTCACACTGAACACTGAAGCTTTCTTT. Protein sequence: CASSFTLNTEAFF. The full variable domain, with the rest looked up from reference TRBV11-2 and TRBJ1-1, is EAGVAQSPRYKIIEKRQSVAFWCNPISGHATLYWYQQILGQGPKLLIQFQNNGVVDDSQLPKDRFSAERLKGVDSTLKIQPAKLEDSAVYLCASSFTLNTEAFFGQGTRLTVV.